A single sample is the source of the 32 T cell receptor beta chains below, sequenced in a study of T cells in Graves' hyperthyroidism and ophthalmopathy. Amplified TCR beta CDR3 regions derived from RNA transcripts. First-round RT-PCR of the TCR CDR3 relied on the HTBI primer set. MiXCR was run by TCRdb on the multiplex PCR reads, yielding one entry per CDR3 protein. The sample has about 98,000 distinct CDR3 sequences; approximately 40% are singletons. The specimen sequenced was peripheral blood or thyroid tissue (not recorded which). The receptor set was obtained from a woman aged 30 to 39 with Graves' hyperthyroidism.

In this sample, this clonotype turned up many times. The chain combines TRBV24-1 with TRBJ1-2; D is unresolved. The CDR3 totals 14 residues. Trimming took 3 bases from V and 1 from J, leaving 8 bases between them. Germline lookup yields CDR1 KGHDR and CDR2 SFDVKD. DNA for the CDR3: TGTGCCACCAGTGATCCGACAAGTAACTATGGCTACACCTTC. Its protein is CATSDPTSNYGYTF.

This clonotype was counted many times. This chain connects TRBV9 to TRBJ2-5; 11 bases line up with TRBD1. The CDR3 spans 15 residues. Germline loops: CDR1 SGDLS, CDR2 YYNGEE. With 4 bases clipped from V and 5 bases from J, the junction kept 7 bases outside the gene matches. CDR3 region: CASSYGTGGEETQYF. The CDR3 DNA reads TGTGCCAGCAGCTACGGGACAGGGGGAGAGGAGACCCAGTACTTC.

The chain has TRBV29-1 and TRBJ2-5; 10 nucleotides line up with TRBD1. The germline gives CDR1 SQVTM, CDR2 ANQGSEA. This CDR3 is built from 12 residues. V lost 7 bases, J lost 3 bases, and 2 bases stayed unmatched. CDR3: CSAGTGEETQYF. CDR3 DNA: TGCAGCGCCGGGACAGGGGAAGAGACCCAGTACTTC. Drawing the rest from reference TRBV29-1 and TRBJ2-5, the complete variable domain is SAVISQKPSRDICQRGTSLTIQCQVDSQVTMMFWYRQQPGQSLTLIATANQGSEATYESGFVIDKFPISRPNLTFSTLTVSNMSPEDSSIYLCSAGTGEETQYFGPGTRLLVL.

The gene calls are TRBV10-3 and TRBJ1-1; possible D gene TRBD1, 5 bases. In germline, CDR1 is ENHRY, CDR2 SYGVKD. The CDR3 length is 13 residues. Trimming removed 4 bases at V and 4 bases at J, with 10 bases between. CDR3 nucleotide sequence: TGTGCCATCAGTGCCAGGGACGCCACTGAAGCTTTCTTT. Translating gives CAISARDATEAFF.

This clonotype was detected many times. The CDR3 sequence is CASSLGQGLDQPQHF. Written as DNA, the CDR3 is TGTGCCAGCAGTTTAGGGCAGGGACTGGATCAGCCCCAGCATTTT. The rearrangement uses TRBV28 and TRBJ1-5, with D tentatively TRBD1 (5 bases). The germline V gene encodes CDR1 MDHEN and CDR2 SYDVKM. V lost 2 bases to trimming and J lost 5 bases, with 13 bases between them. This CDR3 is 15 amino acids long.

On this clonotype itself: Possible read error: a much larger clone is one base away. V usage is TRBV7-9 and J usage is TRBJ1-2; 7 bases are shared with TRBD1. Trimming removed 7 bases from V and 8 bases from J; junction bases left unmatched: 10. CDR1 is SEHNR and CDR2 is FQNEAQ in the germline V gene (reference sequence). CDR3 length equals 13 residues. CDR3 amino acids: CASTSDRVSGYTF. As DNA, the CDR3 is TGTGCCAGCACCTCTGACAGGGTCTCGGGCTACACCTTC.

As for this clonotype: Germline and junction disagree at one end, which may indicate a read error. The CDR3 is CAISDPATSGSPPWCLEQYF. The CDR3 DNA reads as TGTGCCATCAGTGACCCGGCGACTAGCGGGAGTCCGCCCTGGTGTCTGGAGCAGTATTTC. The V call is TRBV10-3, the J call TRBJ2-7; TRBD2 agrees at 12 bases. CDR1 is ENHRY, CDR2 SYGVKD, per germline. The CDR3 sequence is 20 residues long.

The V call is TRBV29-1, the J call TRBJ2-2; TRBD2 matches 12 bases. With V trimmed by 4 bases and J by 6 bases, 3 bases remained unmatched. The CDR3 is made up of 14 amino acids. Germline-derived CDR1 and CDR2 are SQVTM and ANQGSEA. Here the CDR3 DNA reads TGCAGCGTTGGGCTAGCGGGAGGGGCCGGGGAGCTGTTTTTT. It codes for CSVGLAGGAGELFF.

The sample holds a few counts of this clonotype. The gene calls are TRBV29-1 and TRBJ2-7; TRBD1 is a possible D gene (7 bases). From germline, CDR1 is SQVTM and CDR2 ANQGSEA. V lost 3 bases, J lost 4 bases, and 13 bases lay in between. This CDR3 spans 13 amino acids. The CDR3 coding sequence is TGCAGCGTTGAGGAGGGGGCGTTGTACGAGCAGTACTTC. It encodes CSVEEGALYEQYF.

The gene calls are TRBV9 and TRBJ2-7; 10 bases match TRBD1. Germline V gives CDR1 SGDLS, CDR2 YYNGEE. The V gene end was trimmed by 5 bases and the J gene end by 9 bases; junction bases not matched to a gene: 8. The CDR3 totals 13 residues. DNA for the CDR3: TGTGCCAGCAGTTACGGGGACAGGGGAGCGCAGTACTTC. Protein: CASSYGDRGAQYF.

This clonotype was observed at least ten times. The chain is built from TRBV6-1 and TRBJ2-7; D might be TRBD1 or TRBD2, each matching 6 bases. The CDR3 is 15 amino acids. The ends were cut back, 7 bases at V and 4 bases at J, with 20 bases in the middle. Germline-derived CDR1 and CDR2 are MNHNS and SASEGT. The CDR3 DNA follows: TGTGCCAGCAACCCCCGGAGGGACACCCTTTACGAGCAGTACTTC. It is translated as CASNPRRDTLYEQYF.

This clonotype has ten or more counts. CDR3 residues: CASSPKNDQGYTF. CDR3 DNA: TGTGCCAGCAGCCCAAAGAACGACCAAGGCTACACCTTC. J is TRBJ1-2 and V is TRBV11-2; D is undetermined. Germline assignment: CDR1 SGHAT and CDR2 FQNNGV. This CDR3 has 13 residues. V lost 5 bases to trimming and J lost 8 bases, with 15 bases between them.

This CDR3 reads CASRGRGSYEQYF. The CDR3 bases are TGTGCCAGCAGGGGCAGGGGCTCCTACGAGCAGTACTTC. V and J are TRBV12-3 or TRBV12-4 and TRBJ2-7, with D perhaps matching TRBD1 (6 bases). The CDR3 sequence is 13 residues long. The V and J ends lost 6 bases and 0 bases respectively, with 9 bases between them.

This clonotype was seen repeatedly, ten times or more. This sequence joins TRBV13 and TRBJ1-6; possibly TRBD1 for D (5 bases). The CDR3 covers 15 residues. The germline CDR1 and CDR2 sequences are PRHDT and FYEKMQ (reference sequence). V was shortened by 4 bases and J by 10 bases, with 17 bases between the two germline ends. CDR3 in amino acids: CASSWGTLVGSPLHF. CDR3 DNA sequence: TGTGCCAGCAGCTGGGGGACCTTGGTTGGGTCACCCCTCCACTTT.

Notes on this clonotype: One end of the junction does not line up with germline, which may come from a read error. The chain links TRBV5-1 to TRBJ2-7; possibly TRBD1 or TRBD2 for D (6 bases each). Germline CDR1 is SGHRS and CDR2 is YFSETQ. The CDR3 loop spans 14 amino acids. CDR3 amino acids: CASSLGGLAGEQHF. The CDR3 DNA is TGCGCCAGCAGCTTAGGGGGGCTAGCTGGCGAGCAGCACTTC.

Note on this clonotype: One end of the junction is discordant with germline, which a read error may explain. J is TRBJ1-4 and V is TRBV12-3 or TRBV12-4; unclear D gene. CDR3 length equals 14 residues. CDR3 coding DNA: TGTGTCAGCAGCCCCCCCAGGTTCAATGAAAAACTGTTTTTT. As protein: CVSSPPRFNEKLFF.

This clonotype was recorded many times. This chain uses TRBV7-8 with TRBJ1-3; D gene uncertain. The germline V and J ends were trimmed by 7 bases and 3 bases, with 16 bases remaining between them. The germline V gene encodes CDR1 SGHVS and CDR2 FQNEAQ. The CDR3 is made up of 15 amino acids. As DNA, the CDR3 is TGTGCCAGCACCATTACGGCGAGCAGTGGAAACACCATATATTTT. This sequence encodes CASTITASSGNTIYF.

This rearrangement joins TRBV15 to TRBJ2-1; 7 bases map to TRBD1. From germline, CDR1 is LNHNV and CDR2 YYDKDF (reference sequence). CDR3 size: 16 residues. V was clipped by 3 bases and J by 5 bases; unmatched bases: 10. CDR3 in DNA: TGTGCCACCAGCAGTGGGGACAGAGTCCATAACAATGAGCAGTTCTTC. It codes for CATSSGDRVHNNEQFF. The whole variable domain, remainder taken from reference TRBV15 and TRBJ2-1, is DAMVIQNPRYQVTQFGKPVTLSCSQTLNHNVMYWYQQKSSQAPKLLFHYYDKDFNNEADTPDNFQSRRPNTSFCFLDIRSPGLGDTAMYLCATSSGDRVHNNEQFFGPGTRLTVL.

The chain combines TRBV20-1 with TRBJ1-2, with D perhaps TRBD1 (6 bases). This CDR3 region has 12 residues. Trimming took 6 bases from V and 3 from J, leaving 11 bases between them. Germline values: CDR1 DFQATT, CDR2 SNEGSKA (reference sequence). In DNA, the CDR3 is TGCAGTGCCCAGACAGGAGACTATGGCTACACCTTC. It is translated as CSAQTGDYGYTF.

In its sample, this clonotype was seen many times. This sequence joins TRBV12-3 or TRBV12-4 and TRBJ1-2; D gene unclear. Trimming shortened V by 2 bases and J by 4 bases, and 11 bases separated the two germline ends. The CDR3 is 14 residues long. For the CDR3, the DNA is TGTGCCAGCAGTTTAATCCAGCTCGGCTATGGCTACACCTTC. It specifies CASSLIQLGYGYTF.

In its sample, this clonotype was seen many times. The V gene is TRBV6-6, the J gene TRBJ2-6; D unclear. Germline assignment: CDR1 MNHNY and CDR2 SVGAGI (reference sequence). The V gene lost 6 bases and the J gene lost 2 bases, with 2 bases spanning the gap. CDR3 length: 12 residues. CDR3 sequence reads: CASSAGANVLTF. The CDR3 DNA is TGTGCCAGCAGCGCTGGGGCCAACGTCCTGACTTTC.

Note on this clonotype: Germline and junction disagree at one end, which may indicate a read error. The chain combines TRBV5-1 with TRBJ1-2, with a possible D match to TRBD1 (5 bases). The CDR3 covers 17 residues. Germline assignment: CDR1 SGHRS and CDR2 YFSETQ. The CDR3 region has the DNA TGCGCCTGCAGCTTGGTTGACATACAAGGGGCTAACCGTGGCTACACCTTC. Protein product: CACSLVDIQGANRGYTF. The full variable domain, its missing parts supplied by reference TRBV5-1 and TRBJ1-2, is KAGVTQTPRYLIKTRGQQVTLSCSPISGHRSVSWYQQTPGQGLQFLFEYFSETQRNKGNFPGRFSGRQFSNSRSEMNVSTLELGDSALYLCACSLVDIQGANRGYTFGSGTRLTVV.

This clonotype was seen many times. The CDR3, as DNA: TGTGCCAGCAGCGGTGGGACCCTCGGCGATACGCAGTATTTT. It codes for CASSGGTLGDTQYF. The rearrangement uses TRBV2 and TRBJ2-3; the D gene could be TRBD1 or TRBD2 (5 bases each). Germline-derived CDR1 and CDR2 are SNHLY and FYNNEI. CDR3 length equals 14 residues. With 6 bases removed from V and 6 bases from J, the gap between germline ends came to 16 bases.

This clonotype was seen ten or more times. V usage is TRBV2 and J usage is TRBJ2-3; 8 bases map to TRBD1. Trimming removed 5 bases from V and 3 bases from J; junction bases left unmatched: 7. This CDR3 has 15 amino acids. CDR1 SNHLY and CDR2 FYNNEI come from the germline V gene. The CDR3 DNA sequence: TGTGCCAGCAGTCCGGACAGGGCTGGAACAGATACGCAGTATTTT. Translated: CASSPDRAGTDTQYF.

As concerns this clonotype: It is likely a read error, because the conserved phenylalanine at the end of the CDR3 is missing. The DNA is left out, because the CDR3 cannot be placed on it with certainty; the CDR3 is given as TCRdb lists it. The chain carries TRBV11-2 and TRBJ2-2; the table's D call, TRBD1, was not checked against the DNA. From its first to its last residue, the CDR3 has 10 amino acids. Germline V gene lookup returns CDR1 SGHAT and CDR2 FQNNGV. This CDR3 reads CASSQGAGRV.

Remarks on this clonotype: One end of the junction is discordant with germline, which a read error may explain. The chain carries TRBV20-1 and TRBJ2-5, with TRBD2 identical over 7 bases. The CDR3 is made up of 15 amino acids. Germline V gives CDR1 DFQATT, CDR2 SNEGSKA (reference sequence). The CDR3 region is CSAGETLREQETQYF. DNA for the CDR3: TGCAGTGCTGGAGAGACCTTGCGGGAGCAAGAGACCCAGTACTTC.

This clonotype was found many times. This chain connects TRBV18 to TRBJ2-5; 10 bases agree with TRBD2. Germline lookup yields CDR1 KGHSH and CDR2 LQKENI. The CDR3 length is 16 residues. V dropped 3 bases and J dropped 0; count of bases not matched to a gene: 4. In DNA form, the CDR3 reads TGTGCCAGCTCACCCCCGGGACTAGCGAACCAAGAGACCCAGTACTTC. Translated, it gives CASSPPGLANQETQYF.

The sample holds many counts of this clonotype. V is TRBV4-1 and J is TRBJ2-7; D is possibly TRBD2 (6 bases). This CDR3 has 14 amino acids. The V and J ends lost 1 base and 7 bases respectively, with 14 bases between them. The V gene's germline CDR1 is MGHRA and CDR2 YSYEKL. The CDR3 is CASSQARRGWEQYF. The CDR3 region has the DNA TGCGCCAGCAGCCAAGCCCGCCGGGGGTGGGAGCAGTACTTC.

This clonotype has ten or more counts. V gene TRBV6-5 combines with J gene TRBJ1-2; the D is unclear. With 0 bases removed from V and 8 bases from J, the gap between germline ends came to 13 bases. There are 14 residues in the CDR3. Germline V gives CDR1 MNHEY, CDR2 SVGAGI. As DNA, the CDR3 is TGTGCCAGCAGTTACTCGTTCGGTTTAGACGGCTACACCTTC. This encodes CASSYSFGLDGYTF.

The table lists this clonotype with many counts. The chain joins TRBV7-2 to TRBJ1-2; D gene unclear. Trimming pared 0 bases from V and 4 bases from J, leaving 12 bases between. The germline gives CDR1 SGHTA, CDR2 FQGNSA. The CDR3 has 15 amino acids. The CDR3, as DNA: TGTGCCAGCAGCTTAGCAGGCAGGACGGCCTATGGCTACACCTTC. It encodes CASSLAGRTAYGYTF. The entire variable domain, with the rest obtained from reference TRBV7-2 and TRBJ1-2, is as follows: GAGVSQSPSNKVTEKGKDVELRCDPISGHTALYWYRQSLGQGLEFLIYFQGNSAPDKSGLPSDRFSAERTGGSVSTLTIQRTQQEDSAVYLCASSLAGRTAYGYTFGSGTRLTVV.

This clonotype was detected ten times or more. V gene TRBV11-2 combines with J gene TRBJ1-1; D is perhaps TRBD1 (6 bases). CDR1 SGHAT and CDR2 FQNNGV come from the germline V gene. Trimming pared 5 bases from V and 5 bases from J, leaving 9 bases between. This CDR3 contains 12 residues. CDR3 bases: TGTGCCAGCAGCATCCAGGGGACTGAAGCTTTCTTT. Translating it yields CASSIQGTEAFF.

The chain has TRBV29-1 and TRBJ1-1, with D maybe TRBD1 (5 bases). The V end lost 8 bases, the J end lost 4 bases, and 8 bases lay between the germline ends. Germline V gene data show CDR1 as SQVTM and CDR2 as ANQGSEA. This CDR3 has 10 amino acids. CDR3 coding DNA: TGCAGCCAAACAGGCACTGAAGCTTTCTTT. This translates into CSQTGTEAFF.